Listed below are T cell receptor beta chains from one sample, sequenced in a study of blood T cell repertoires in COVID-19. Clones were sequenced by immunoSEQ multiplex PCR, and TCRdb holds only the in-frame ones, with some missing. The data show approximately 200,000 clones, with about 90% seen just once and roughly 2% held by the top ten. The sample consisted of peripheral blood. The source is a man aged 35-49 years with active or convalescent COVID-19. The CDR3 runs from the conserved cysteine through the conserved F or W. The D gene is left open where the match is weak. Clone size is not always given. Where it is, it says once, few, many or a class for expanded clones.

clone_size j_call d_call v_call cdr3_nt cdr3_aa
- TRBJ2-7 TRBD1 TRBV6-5 TGTGCCAGCAGTTACTCGACAGGGGAAAGGAGTTACGAGCAGTACTTC CASSYSTGERSYEQYF
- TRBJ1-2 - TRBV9 TGTGCCAGCAGCATTACCGACAGCTCTTTCTATGGCTACACCTTC CASSITDSSFYGYTF
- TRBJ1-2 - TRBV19 TGTGCCAGTAGTAACCGGGTCAGAATCTATGGCTACACCTTC CASSNRVRIYGYTF
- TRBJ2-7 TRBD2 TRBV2 TGTGCCAGCAGAACGGGACTAGCTTTCTCCTACGAGCAGTACTTC CASRTGLAFSYEQYF
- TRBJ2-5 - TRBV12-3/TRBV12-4 TGTGCCAGCAGTTTGTTCATCGGGGAGACCCAGTACTTC CASSLFIGETQYF
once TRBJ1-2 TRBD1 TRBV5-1 TGCGCCAGCAGCCCCTGGACAGGGGCATTCTATGGCTACACCTTC CASSPWTGAFYGYTF
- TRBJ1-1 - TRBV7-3 TGTGCCAGCAGCTCTCCCGGGTTCCCCCTCACTGAAGCTTTCTTT CASSSPGFPLTEAFF
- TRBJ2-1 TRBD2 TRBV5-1 TGCGCCAGCAGCTTGTTTATGGGAGGGAACTCCTACAATGAGCAGTTCTTC CASSLFMGGNSYNEQFF
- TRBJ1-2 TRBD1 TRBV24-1 TGTGCCACCAGGGGACAGGGCTTAAGTAACTATGGCTACACCTTC CATRGQGLSNYGYTF
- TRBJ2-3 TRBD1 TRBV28 TGTGCCAGCAGCCCCTCACCGGGACAGGGGTACGATACGCAGTATTTT CASSPSPGQGYDTQYF
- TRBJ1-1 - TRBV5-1 TGCGCCAGCAGCTTGGTGACGGGGGGGACTGAAGCTTTCTTT CASSLVTGGTEAFF
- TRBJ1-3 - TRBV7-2 TGTGCCAGCAGCTTAGCAAGGGGTGGAAACACCATATATTTT CASSLARGGNTIYF
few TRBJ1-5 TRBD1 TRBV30 TGTGCCTGCCGGGATTACAGGGGCCCGACTTATAGCAATCAGCCCCAGCATTTT CACRDYRGPTYSNQPQHF
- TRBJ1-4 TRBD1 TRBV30 TGTGCCTGGGTGAACAGGGGGTCTGAAAAACTGTTTTTT CAWVNRGSEKLFF
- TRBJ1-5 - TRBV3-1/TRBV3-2 TGTGCCAGCAGCCAAGGGCTAGGAAGGGCGGGACGGACTAGGCAGCCCCAGCATTTT CASSQGLGRAGRTRQPQHF
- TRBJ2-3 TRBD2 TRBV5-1 TGCGCCAGCAGCTTGGAACTAGCGGGCGACACAGATACGCAGTATTTT CASSLELAGDTDTQYF
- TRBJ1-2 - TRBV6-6 TGTGCCAGCAGTCATATCCGGGACATTACTAACTATGGCTACACCTTC CASSHIRDITNYGYTF
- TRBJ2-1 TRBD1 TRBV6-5 TGTGCCTTAAAGGGGCCAGGGGGCCCCTACAATGAGCAGTTCTTC CALKGPGGPYNEQFF
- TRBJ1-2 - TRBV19 TGTGCCAGTAGTATGGGCAGGATGTATGGCTACACCTTC CASSMGRMYGYTF
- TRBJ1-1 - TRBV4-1 TGCGCCAGCTGCCGCCTGTGGGGGGGGAACACTGAAGCTTTCTTT CASCRLWGGNTEAFF
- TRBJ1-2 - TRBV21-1 TGTGCCAGCAGACGGGGGGACTATGGCTACACCTTC CASRRGDYGYTF
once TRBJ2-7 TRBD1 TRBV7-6 TGTGCCAGCAGCTTAGCGGGGACAGGGACCTACGAGCAGTACTTC CASSLAGTGTYEQYF
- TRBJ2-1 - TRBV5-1 TGCGCCAGCAGACCCCTCCCCGGGTCCTACAATGAGCAGTTCTTC CASRPLPGSYNEQFF
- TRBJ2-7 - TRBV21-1 TGTGCCAGCAAGGTTGGACACCTGATTTGCTACGAGCAGTACTTC CASKVGHLICYEQYF
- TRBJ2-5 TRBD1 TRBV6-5 TGTGCCAGCCAGACGGACAGGGGATACCAAGAGACCCAGTACTTC CASQTDRGYQETQYF
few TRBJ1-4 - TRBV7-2 TGTGCCAGCAGCTACCTGCAGGGAACTAATGAAAAACTGTTTTTT CASSYLQGTNEKLFF
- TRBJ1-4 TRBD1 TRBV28 TGTGCCAGCAGTTTCCGGACAGGGGACGTTGAAAAACTGTTTTTT CASSFRTGDVEKLFF
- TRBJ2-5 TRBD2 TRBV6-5 TGTGCCAGCAGGAGAAGACTAGCGGAAGAGACCCAGTACTTC CASRRRLAEETQYF
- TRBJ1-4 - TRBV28 TGTGCCAGCACCCCCCCGGCGGGTAATGAAAAACTGTTTTTT CASTPPAGNEKLFF
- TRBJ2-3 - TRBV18 TGTGCCAGCTCACCAACGGCAGCGGATACGCAGTATTTT CASSPTAADTQYF
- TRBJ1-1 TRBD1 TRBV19 TGTGCCTCGCGGGACAGGGTGGTGAAGAACACTGAAGCTTTCTTT CASRDRVVKNTEAFF
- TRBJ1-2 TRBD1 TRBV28 TGTGCCAGCAGTTTGACAGGGGGCCCTGGCTACACCTTC CASSLTGGPGYTF
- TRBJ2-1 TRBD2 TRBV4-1 TGCGCCAGCAGCCTTAGCGGGGGGGCGCACAATGAGCAGTTCTTC CASSLSGGAHNEQFF
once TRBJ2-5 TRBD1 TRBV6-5 TGTGCCAGCACGGCAGGGGGCGTTTGGGAGACCCAGTACTTC CASTAGGVWETQYF
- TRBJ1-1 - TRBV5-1 TGCGCCAGCAGCTTGGGGTCAGTAGCAATGAACACTGAAGCTTTCTTT CASSLGSVAMNTEAFF
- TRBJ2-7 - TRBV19 TGTGCCAGTAGTGAACAGTGGCAGACCTACGAGCAGTACTTC CASSEQWQTYEQYF
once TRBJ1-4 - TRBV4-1 TGCGCCAGCAGCCAAAACACAGGAGCAACTAATGAAAAACTGTTTTTT CASSQNTGATNEKLFF
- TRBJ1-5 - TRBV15 TGTGCCACCAGCGGGGGGGCGCGCAATCAGCCCCAGCATTTT CATSGGARNQPQHF
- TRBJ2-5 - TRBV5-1 TGCGCCAGCAGCCCGGGACAATTTGGGGAGACCCAGTACTTC CASSPGQFGETQYF
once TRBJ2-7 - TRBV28 TGTGCCAGCAGCTCTACAGGGTATCGCTACGAGCAGTACTTC CASSSTGYRYEQYF
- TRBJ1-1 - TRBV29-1 TGCAGCGCCGACCGGGGAGGGACTATGGCTTTCTTT CSADRGGTMAFF
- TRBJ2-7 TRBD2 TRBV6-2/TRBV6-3 TGTGCCAGCAGTTACCGGGGGGTATACGAGCAGTACTTC CASSYRGVYEQYF
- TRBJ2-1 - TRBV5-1 TGCGCCAGCAGCTTGTCGAGCGGGTCCCGCCGAAGCAGCAATGAGCAGTTCTTC CASSLSSGSRRSSNEQFF
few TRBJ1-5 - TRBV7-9 TGTGCCAGCAGCTCCGCGCAAGGAGGGCAGCCCCAGCATTTT CASSSAQGGQPQHF
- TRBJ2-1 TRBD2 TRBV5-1 TGCGCCAGCAGCTTGGTGGTAGCGGGAGGCCACAATGAGCAGTTCTTC CASSLVVAGGHNEQFF
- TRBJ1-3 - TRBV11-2 TGTGCCAGCAGCTCCGGACTCCTCTCTGGAAACACCATATATTTT CASSSGLLSGNTIYF
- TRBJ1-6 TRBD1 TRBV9 TGTGCCAGCAGCACCTCCACAGGGGAGGACTCACCCCTCCACTTT CASSTSTGEDSPLHF
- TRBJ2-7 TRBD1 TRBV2 TGTGCCAGCAGTGAAGGGGGCGGACAGGGGTACGACGAGCAGTACTTC CASSEGGGQGYDEQYF
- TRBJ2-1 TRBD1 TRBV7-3 TGTGCCAGCAGCTTCCACCCGGGACAGGGTAATGATGAGCAGTTCTTC CASSFHPGQGNDEQFF
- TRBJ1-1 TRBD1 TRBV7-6 TGTGCCAGCAGCCTACAGGGGTGGAACACTGAAGCTTTCTTT CASSLQGWNTEAFF
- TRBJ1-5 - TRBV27 TGTGCCAGTTCGTTAGGGAGGTCTAGCAATCAGCCCCAGCATTTT CASSLGRSSNQPQHF
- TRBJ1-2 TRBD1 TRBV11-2 TGTGCCAGCAGCTTAGTCGACAGGGGGTATGGCTACACCTTC CASSLVDRGYGYTF
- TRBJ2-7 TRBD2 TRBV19 TGTGCCAGTACCTGGACTAGCGGGAGGGGCGAGCAGTACTTC CASTWTSGRGEQYF